The clone carrying this TCR beta chain was observed a single time. The record originates from a study of graft-versus-host responses after intestinal transplantation. Trimming took 6 bases from V and 2 from J, leaving 13 bases between them. Per germline, CDR1 MNHEY and CDR2 SVGAGI. This CDR3 has 14 residues. Clones were sequenced by immunoSEQ multiplex PCR, and TCRdb holds only the in-frame ones, with some missing. The repertoire holds about 13,000 clones, 70% to 90% seen once, with around 23% in the top ten. The chain has TRBV6-5 and TRBJ1-2, with TRBD1 as a possible D gene (6 bases). The sequences come from PBMCs, collected after intestinal transplantation. The clonotype originates from a human patient who received an intestinal transplant, so some T cells may come from the graft donor. CDR3 in amino acids: CASSPSGQNYGYTF. CDR3 DNA: TGTGCCAGCAGCCCCTCAGGACAGAACTATGGCTACACCTTC.